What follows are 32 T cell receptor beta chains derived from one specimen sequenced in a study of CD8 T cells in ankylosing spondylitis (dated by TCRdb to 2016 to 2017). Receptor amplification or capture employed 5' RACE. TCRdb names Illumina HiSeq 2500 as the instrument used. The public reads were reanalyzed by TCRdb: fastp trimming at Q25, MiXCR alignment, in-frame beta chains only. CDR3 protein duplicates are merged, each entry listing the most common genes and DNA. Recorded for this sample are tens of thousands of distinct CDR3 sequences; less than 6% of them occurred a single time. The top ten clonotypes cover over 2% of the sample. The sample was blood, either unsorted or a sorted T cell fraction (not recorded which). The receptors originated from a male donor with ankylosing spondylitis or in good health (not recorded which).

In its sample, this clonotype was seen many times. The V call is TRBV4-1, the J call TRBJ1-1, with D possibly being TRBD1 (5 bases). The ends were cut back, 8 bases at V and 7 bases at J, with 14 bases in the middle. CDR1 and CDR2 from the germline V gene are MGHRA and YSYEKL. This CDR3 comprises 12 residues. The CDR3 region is CASGRAGDEAFF. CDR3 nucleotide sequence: TGCGCCAGCGGCAGGGCCGGGGATGAAGCTTTCTTT.

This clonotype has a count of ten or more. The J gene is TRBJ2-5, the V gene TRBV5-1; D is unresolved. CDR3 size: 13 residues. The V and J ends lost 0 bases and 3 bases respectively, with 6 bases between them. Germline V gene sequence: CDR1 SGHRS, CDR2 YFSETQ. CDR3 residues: CASSLGEEETQYF. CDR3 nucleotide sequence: TGCGCCAGCAGCTTGGGAGAAGAAGAGACCCAGTACTTC.

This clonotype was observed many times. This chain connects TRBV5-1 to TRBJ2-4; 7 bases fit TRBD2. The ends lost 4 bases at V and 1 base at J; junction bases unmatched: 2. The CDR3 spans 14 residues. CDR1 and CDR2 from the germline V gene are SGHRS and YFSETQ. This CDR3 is CASSPGGAKNIQYF. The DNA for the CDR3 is TGCGCCAGCAGCCCCGGGGGGGCCAAAAACATTCAGTACTTC. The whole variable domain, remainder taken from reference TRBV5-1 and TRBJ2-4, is KAGVTQTPRYLIKTRGQQVTLSCSPISGHRSVSWYQQTPGQGLQFLFEYFSETQRNKGNFPGRFSGRQFSNSRSEMNVSTLELGDSALYLCASSPGGAKNIQYFGAGTRLSVL.

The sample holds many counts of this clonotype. The CDR3: CSARPRYSNQPQHF. The CDR3 DNA is TGCAGTGCTAGACCCAGATATAGCAATCAGCCCCAGCATTTT. V usage is TRBV20-1 and J usage is TRBJ1-5; no firm D call. From germline, CDR1 is DFQATT and CDR2 SNEGSKA (reference sequence). The CDR3 runs to 14 residues. With 2 bases removed from V and 0 bases from J, the gap between germline ends came to 8 bases.

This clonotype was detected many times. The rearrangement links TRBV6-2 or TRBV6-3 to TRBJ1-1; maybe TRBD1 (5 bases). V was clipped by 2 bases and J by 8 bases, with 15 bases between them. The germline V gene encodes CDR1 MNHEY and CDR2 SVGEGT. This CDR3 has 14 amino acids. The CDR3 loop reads CASSYTPDSSEAFF. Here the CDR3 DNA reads TGTGCCAGCAGTTACACCCCAGACAGCTCCGAAGCTTTCTTT.

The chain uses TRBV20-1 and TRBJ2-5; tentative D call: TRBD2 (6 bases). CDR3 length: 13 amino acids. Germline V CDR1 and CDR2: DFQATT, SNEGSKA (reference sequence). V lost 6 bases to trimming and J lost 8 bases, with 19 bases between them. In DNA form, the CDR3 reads TGCAGTGCCCGGGCCACGGGAGAATATACCCAGTACTTC. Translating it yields CSARATGEYTQYF.

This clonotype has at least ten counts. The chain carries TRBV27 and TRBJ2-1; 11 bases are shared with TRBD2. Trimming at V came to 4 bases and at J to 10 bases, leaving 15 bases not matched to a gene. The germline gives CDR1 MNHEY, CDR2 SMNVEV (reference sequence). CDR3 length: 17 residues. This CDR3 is CASSSSGGPLVGKEQFF. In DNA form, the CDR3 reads TGTGCCAGCAGTTCTAGCGGGGGGCCGCTGGTGGGTAAAGAGCAGTTCTTC.

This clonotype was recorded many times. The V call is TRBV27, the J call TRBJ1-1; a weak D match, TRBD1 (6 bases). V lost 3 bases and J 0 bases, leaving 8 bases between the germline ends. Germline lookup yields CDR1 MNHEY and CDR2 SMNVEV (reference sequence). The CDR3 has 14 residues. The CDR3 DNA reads TGTGCCAGCAGTTTGGACAGACTGAACACTGAAGCTTTCTTT. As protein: CASSLDRLNTEAFF.

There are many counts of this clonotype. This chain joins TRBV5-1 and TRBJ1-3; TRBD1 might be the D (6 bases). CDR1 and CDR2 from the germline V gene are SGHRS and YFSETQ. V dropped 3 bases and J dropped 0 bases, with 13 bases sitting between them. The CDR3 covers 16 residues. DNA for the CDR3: TGCGCCAGCAGCTATACAGGGACGTCCTCTGGAAACACCATATATTTT. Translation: CASSYTGTSSGNTIYF.

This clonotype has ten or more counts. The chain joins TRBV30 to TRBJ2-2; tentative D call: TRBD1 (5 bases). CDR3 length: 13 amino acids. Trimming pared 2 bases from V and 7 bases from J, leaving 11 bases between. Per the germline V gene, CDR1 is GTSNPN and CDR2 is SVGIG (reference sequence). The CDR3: CAWSSSGFGELFF. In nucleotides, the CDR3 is TGTGCCTGGAGTTCCTCAGGGTTCGGGGAGCTGTTTTTT.

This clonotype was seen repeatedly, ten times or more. CDR3 sequence (DNA): TGTGCCAGCAGTCCACATCCGGGACAGGGGAACACCGGGGAGCTGTTTTTT. Protein: CASSPHPGQGNTGELFF. The V gene is TRBV27, the J gene TRBJ2-2; TRBD1 aligns across 9 bases. The CDR3 covers 17 residues. V lost 5 bases, J lost 1 base, and 8 bases stayed unmatched. The V gene's germline CDR1 is MNHEY and CDR2 SMNVEV (reference sequence).

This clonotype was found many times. For the CDR3, the DNA is TGCGCCAGCAGCTTGGGTGGGTGGAACACTGAAGCTTTCTTT. Translating it yields CASSLGGWNTEAFF. The chain has TRBV5-1 and TRBJ1-1; D gene ambiguous. CDR1 and CDR2 from the germline V gene are SGHRS and YFSETQ. Trimming shortened V by 0 bases and J by 1 base, and 7 bases separated the two germline ends. The CDR3 is 14 amino acids.

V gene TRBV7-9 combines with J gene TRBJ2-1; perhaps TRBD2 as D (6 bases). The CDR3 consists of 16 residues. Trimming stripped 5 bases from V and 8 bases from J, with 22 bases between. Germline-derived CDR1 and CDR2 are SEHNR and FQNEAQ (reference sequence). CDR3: CASSPTRAQVEDEQFF. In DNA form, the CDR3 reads TGTGCCAGCAGCCCGACTAGGGCCCAGGTAGAAGATGAGCAGTTCTTC.

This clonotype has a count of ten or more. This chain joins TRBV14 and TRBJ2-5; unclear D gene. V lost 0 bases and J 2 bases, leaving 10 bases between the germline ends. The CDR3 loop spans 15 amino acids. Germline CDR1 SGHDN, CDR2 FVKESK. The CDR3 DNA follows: TGTGCCAGCAGCCAAGATCGAGTGCCTCAAGAGACCCAGTACTTC. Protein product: CASSQDRVPQETQYF.

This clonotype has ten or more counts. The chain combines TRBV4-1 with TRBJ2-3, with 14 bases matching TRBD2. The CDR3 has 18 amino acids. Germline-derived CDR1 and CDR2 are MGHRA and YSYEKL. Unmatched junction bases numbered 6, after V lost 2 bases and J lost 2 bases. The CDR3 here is CASSQWTSGGLLTDTQYF. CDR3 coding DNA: TGCGCCAGCAGCCAATGGACTAGCGGGGGGCTCCTCACAGATACGCAGTATTTT.

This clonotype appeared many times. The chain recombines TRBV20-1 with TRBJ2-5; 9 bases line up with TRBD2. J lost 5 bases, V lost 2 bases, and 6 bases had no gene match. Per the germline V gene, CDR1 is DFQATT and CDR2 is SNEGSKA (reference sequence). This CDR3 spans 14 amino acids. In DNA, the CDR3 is TGCAGTGCTAGAAAGGCGGGGGGGCTGGAGACCCAGTACTTC. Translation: CSARKAGGLETQYF.

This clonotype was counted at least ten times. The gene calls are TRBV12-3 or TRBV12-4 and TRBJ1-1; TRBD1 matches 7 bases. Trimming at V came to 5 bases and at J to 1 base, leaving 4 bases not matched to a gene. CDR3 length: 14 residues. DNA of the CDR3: TGTGCCAGCAGTCCCCGACAGGGGAACACTGAAGCTTTCTTT. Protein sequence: CASSPRQGNTEAFF.

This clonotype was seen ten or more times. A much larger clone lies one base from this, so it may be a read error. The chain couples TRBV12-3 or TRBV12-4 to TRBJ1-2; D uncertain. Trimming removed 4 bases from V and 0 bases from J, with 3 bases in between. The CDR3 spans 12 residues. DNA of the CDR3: TGTGCCAGCAGTTACTCTAACTATGGCTACACCTTC. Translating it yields CASSYSNYGYTF.

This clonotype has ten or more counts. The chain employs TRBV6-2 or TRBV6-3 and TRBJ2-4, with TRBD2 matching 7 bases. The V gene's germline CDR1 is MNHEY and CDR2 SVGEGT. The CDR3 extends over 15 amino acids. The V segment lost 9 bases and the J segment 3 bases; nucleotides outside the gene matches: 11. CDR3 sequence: CASRQSGVDKNIQYF. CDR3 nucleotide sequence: TGTGCCAGTCGCCAGAGCGGGGTAGACAAAAACATTCAGTACTTC.

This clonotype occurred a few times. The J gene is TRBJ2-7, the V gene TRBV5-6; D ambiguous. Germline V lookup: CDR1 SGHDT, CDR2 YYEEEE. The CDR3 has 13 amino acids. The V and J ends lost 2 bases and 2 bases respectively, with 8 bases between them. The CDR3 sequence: CASSLPGPYEQYF. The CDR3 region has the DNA TGTGCCAGCAGCTTACCCGGTCCCTACGAGCAGTACTTC. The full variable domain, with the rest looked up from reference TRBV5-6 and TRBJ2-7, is DAGVTQSPTHLIKTRGQQVTLRCSPKSGHDTVSWYQQALGQGPQFIFQYYEEEERQRGNFPDRFSGHQFPNYSSELNVNALLLGDSALYLCASSLPGPYEQYFGPGTRLTVT.

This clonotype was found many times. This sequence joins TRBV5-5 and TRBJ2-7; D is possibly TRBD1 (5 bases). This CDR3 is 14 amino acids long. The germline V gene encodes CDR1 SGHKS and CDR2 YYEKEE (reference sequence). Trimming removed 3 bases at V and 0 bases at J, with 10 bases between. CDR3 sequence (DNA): TGTGCCAGCAGCTCTCAGGGAATCTCCTACGAGCAGTACTTC. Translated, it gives CASSSQGISYEQYF.

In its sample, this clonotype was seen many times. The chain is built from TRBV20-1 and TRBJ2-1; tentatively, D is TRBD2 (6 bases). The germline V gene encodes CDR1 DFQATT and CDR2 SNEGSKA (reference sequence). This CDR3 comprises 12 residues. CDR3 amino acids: CRSGRGGGEQFF. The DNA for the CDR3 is TGCCGGAGCGGACGGGGAGGTGGTGAGCAGTTCTTC.

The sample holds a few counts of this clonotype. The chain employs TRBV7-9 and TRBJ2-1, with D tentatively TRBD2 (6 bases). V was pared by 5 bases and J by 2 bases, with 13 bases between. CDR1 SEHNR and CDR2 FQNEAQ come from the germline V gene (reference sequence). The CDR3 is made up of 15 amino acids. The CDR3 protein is CASSHPGGTYNEQFF. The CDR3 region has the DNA TGTGCCAGCAGCCACCCCGGGGGTACCTACAATGAGCAGTTCTTC. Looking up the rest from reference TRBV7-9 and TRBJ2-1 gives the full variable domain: DTGVSQNPRHKITKRGQNVTFRCDPISEHNRLYWYRQTLGQGPEFLTYFQNEAQLEKSRLLSDRFSAERPKGSFSTLEIQRTEQGDSAMYLCASSHPGGTYNEQFFGPGTRLTVL.

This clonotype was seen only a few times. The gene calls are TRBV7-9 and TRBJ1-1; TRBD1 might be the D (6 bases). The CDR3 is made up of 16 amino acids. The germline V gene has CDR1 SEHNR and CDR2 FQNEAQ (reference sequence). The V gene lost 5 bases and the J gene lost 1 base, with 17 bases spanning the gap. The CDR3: CASSPSLGHENTEAFF. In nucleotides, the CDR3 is TGTGCCAGCAGCCCGTCCTTGGGACACGAGAACACTGAAGCTTTCTTT.

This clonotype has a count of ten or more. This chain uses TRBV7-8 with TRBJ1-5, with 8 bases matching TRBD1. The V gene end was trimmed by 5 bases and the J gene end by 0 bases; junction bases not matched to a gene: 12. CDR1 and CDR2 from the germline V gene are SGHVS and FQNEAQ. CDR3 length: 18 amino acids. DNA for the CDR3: TGTGCCAGCAGCGACCAAAACAGACAGGGGTATAGCAATCAGCCCCAGCATTTT. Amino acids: CASSDQNRQGYSNQPQHF.

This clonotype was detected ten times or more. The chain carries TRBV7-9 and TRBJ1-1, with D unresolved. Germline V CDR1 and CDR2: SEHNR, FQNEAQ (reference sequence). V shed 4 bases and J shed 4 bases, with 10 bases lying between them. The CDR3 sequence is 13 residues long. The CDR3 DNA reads TGTGCCAGCAGCTCCTTAATGAGCACTGAAGCTTTCTTT. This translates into CASSSLMSTEAFF.

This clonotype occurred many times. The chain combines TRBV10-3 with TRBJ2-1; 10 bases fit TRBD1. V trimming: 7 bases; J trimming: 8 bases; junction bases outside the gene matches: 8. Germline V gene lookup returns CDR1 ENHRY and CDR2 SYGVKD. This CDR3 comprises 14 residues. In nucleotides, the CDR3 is TGTGCCATCACTCCGGGACAGGGGAACGATGAGCAGTTCTTC. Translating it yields CAITPGQGNDEQFF.

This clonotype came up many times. The CDR3 region is CSAPFDRDGYTF. The CDR3 DNA follows: TGCAGCGCCCCGTTCGACAGGGACGGCTACACCTTC. J is TRBJ1-2 and V is TRBV29-1; 7 nucleotides agree with TRBD1. J gave up 8 bases and V 7 bases, and 10 bases lay outside the gene matches. CDR3 length: 12 amino acids. From germline, CDR1 is SQVTM and CDR2 ANQGSEA.

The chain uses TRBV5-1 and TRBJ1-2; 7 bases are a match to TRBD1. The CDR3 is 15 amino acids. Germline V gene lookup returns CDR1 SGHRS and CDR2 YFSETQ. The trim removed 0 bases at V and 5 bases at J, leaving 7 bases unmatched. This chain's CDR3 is CASSLAGQDDYGYTF. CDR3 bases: TGCGCCAGCAGCTTGGCAGGACAGGACGATTATGGCTACACCTTC.

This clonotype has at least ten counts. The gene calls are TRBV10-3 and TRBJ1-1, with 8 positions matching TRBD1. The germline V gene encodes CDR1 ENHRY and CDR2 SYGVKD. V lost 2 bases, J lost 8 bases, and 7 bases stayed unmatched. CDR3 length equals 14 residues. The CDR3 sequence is CAISELGGQAEAFF. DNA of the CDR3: TGTGCCATCAGTGAGCTGGGGGGACAGGCCGAAGCTTTCTTT.

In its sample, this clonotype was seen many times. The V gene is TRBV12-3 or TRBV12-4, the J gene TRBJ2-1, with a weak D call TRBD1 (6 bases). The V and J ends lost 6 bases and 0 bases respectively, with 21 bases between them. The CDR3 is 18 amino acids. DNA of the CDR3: TGTGCCAGCAGGGGATCCGGGACACCTAACCCCTCCTACAATGAGCAGTTCTTC. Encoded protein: CASRGSGTPNPSYNEQFF.

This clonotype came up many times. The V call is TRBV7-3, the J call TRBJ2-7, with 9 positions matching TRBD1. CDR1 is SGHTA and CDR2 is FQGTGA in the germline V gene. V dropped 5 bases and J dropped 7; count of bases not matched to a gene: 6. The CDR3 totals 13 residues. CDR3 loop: CASSRTGGGEQYF. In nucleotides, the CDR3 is TGTGCCAGCAGCCGAACAGGGGGCGGTGAGCAGTACTTC.